This is a list of T cell receptor beta chains from one sample in a study of identical twins. Each CDR3 protein is one row after TCRdb ran MiXCR on the 5' RACE reads. The sample contains around 530,000 distinct CDR3 sequences, roughly 15% of which appear only once. Another study also made use of these data, one on yellow fever vaccine responses in identical twins.

The sequenced sample consisted of CD4+ T cells sorted from blood. These receptors were obtained from a woman younger than 35 in good health. CDR3s include the opening cysteine and the closing phenylalanine or tryptophan. D genes are given only for firm matches. Not every row has a clone size; where given, it reads once, few, many or a size class.

CDR3 DNA,CDR3 protein,clone size,D gene,CDR3 length,V gene,J gene
TGCGCCAGCAGCCAAGAAATGGGACTAGCTTCCAGTGAGCAGTTCTTC,CASSQEMGLASSEQFF,many,TRBD2,16,TRBV4-1,TRBJ2-1
TGTGCCAGCAGTTACCCCCGAGGGGATCACTATGGCTACACCTTC,CASSYPRGDHYGYTF,many,.,15,TRBV12-3/TRBV12-4,TRBJ1-2
TGTGCCAGCAGCTTGACACGAAATGCAACTAATGAAAAACTGTTTTTT,CASSLTRNATNEKLFF,.,.,16,TRBV3-1,TRBJ1-4
TGTGCCATCAGTGAGACGTCCCTCGGGGAGCAGTACTTC,CAISETSLGEQYF,few,.,13,TRBV10-3,TRBJ2-7
TGCAGCGTAGAGACAGGGGTCGATCAGCCCCAGCATTTT,CSVETGVDQPQHF,.,TRBD1,13,TRBV29-1,TRBJ1-5
TGTGCCAGCAGCCAAGGGTGGAACGAGCAGTACTTC,CASSQGWNEQYF,.,.,12,TRBV3-1,TRBJ2-7
TGTGCCAGCAGTTTAAGGGACTTTCCCTACGAGCAGTACTTC,CASSLRDFPYEQYF,few,.,14,TRBV27,TRBJ2-7
TGTGCCAGCAGCTTAGATCTCCGGACAGGGGTCAATGAGCAGTTCTTC,CASSLDLRTGVNEQFF,few,TRBD1,16,TRBV11-2,TRBJ2-1
TGTGCCAGCAGCCCGTCTCGCGGTTCCTACGAGCAGTACTTC,CASSPSRGSYEQYF,.,.,14,TRBV14,TRBJ2-7
TGTGCCAGCAGTTACAACTCATACCTCCTGAACACTGAAGCTTTCTTT,CASSYNSYLLNTEAFF,few,.,16,TRBV6-5,TRBJ1-1
TGCAGTGGAAAGCGGGGGGGCCAAGAGACCCAGTACTTC,CSGKRGGQETQYF,few,TRBD2,13,TRBV20-1,TRBJ2-5
TGTGCCAGCAGCTTAGTAGGAAACAAAGAGACCCAGTACTTC,CASSLVGNKETQYF,few,.,14,TRBV7-6,TRBJ2-5
TGTGCCAGTCAACAGGGTGCAGGAAACACCATATATTTT,CASQQGAGNTIYF,.,.,13,TRBV12-3/TRBV12-4,TRBJ1-3
TGTGCCAGCAGCCCCACCCTACTGAACGGTGAGCAGTTCTTC,CASSPTLLNGEQFF,few,.,14,TRBV5-6,TRBJ2-1
TGTGCCAGCAGTCGGCAGACCCCTGAAGCTTTCTTT,CASSRQTPEAFF,few,.,12,TRBV28,TRBJ1-1
TGCAGTGCTATATCCCCAGGGGTGATAACCCAAGAGACCCAGTACTTC,CSAISPGVITQETQYF,few,.,16,TRBV20-1,TRBJ2-5
TGTGCCAGCAGCCAGGGACAGGGGTATAATTCACCCCTCCACTTT,CASSQGQGYNSPLHF,few,TRBD1,15,TRBV14,TRBJ1-6
TGTGCCAGCAGCCGACAGTCAGTCAATGAGCAGTTCTTC,CASSRQSVNEQFF,.,.,13,TRBV18,TRBJ2-1
TGTGCCAGCGCCGGTCCGGGACAGGCGAAAAAGTTCTTC,CASAGPGQAKKFF,.,TRBD1,13,TRBV14,TRBJ2-1
TGTGCCAGCAGCTCCGACGGGACAGGGGGCTACGAGCAGTACTTC,CASSSDGTGGYEQYF,.,TRBD1,15,TRBV7-7,TRBJ2-7
TGTGCCAGCAGCCCCTTACGCGGGTCCGCGGGAGGTACCTACGAGCAGTACTTC,CASSPLRGSAGGTYEQYF,.,TRBD2,18,TRBV6-1,TRBJ2-7
TGTGCCAGCAGCCAAAGAGGACTAGCGATTAGGTGGGAGACCCAGTACTTC,CASSQRGLAIRWETQYF,few,TRBD2,17,TRBV14,TRBJ2-5
TGTGCCAGCAGCATTCTAGTGTATGAGCAGTTCTTC,CASSILVYEQFF,.,.,12,TRBV12-3/TRBV12-4,TRBJ2-1
TGTGCCAGCAGTCGACCGGGACAGGGGGCTCGAGCTTTCTTT,CASSRPGQGARAFF,.,TRBD1,14,TRBV6-1,TRBJ1-1
TGTGCCAGCAGCTATGTGGGGCTAGCGGGCAACAATGAGCAGTTCTTC,CASSYVGLAGNNEQFF,.,TRBD2,16,TRBV5-6,TRBJ2-1
TGTGCCAGCAGCTTGGGACAGCGCACAGATACGCAGTATTTT,CASSLGQRTDTQYF,many,TRBD1,14,TRBV7-6,TRBJ2-3
TGTGCCAGCAGTTTCCTAGCGGGGGGGCTACCTGAGCAGTTCTTC,CASSFLAGGLPEQFF,few,TRBD2,15,TRBV28,TRBJ2-1
TGTGCCAGCAGCCATTCCCTCGGGAGGAAAAACAATGAGCAGTTCTTC,CASSHSLGRKNNEQFF,few,TRBD2,16,TRBV3-1,TRBJ2-1
TGTGCCAGCAAGGAAGATACGCAGTATTTT,CASKEDTQYF,few,.,10,TRBV12-3/TRBV12-4,TRBJ2-3
TGTGCCAGCAGAACCTCCTTGGGGGGAATCAACTATGGCTACACCTTC,CASRTSLGGINYGYTF,few,.,16,TRBV28,TRBJ1-2
TGTGCCACCCGGGGGGCTTTAGAGACCCAGTACTTC,CATRGALETQYF,few,.,12,TRBV6-6,TRBJ2-5
TGTGCCAGCAGTTTTGAGGGGACTAATGAAAAACTGTTTTTT,CASSFEGTNEKLFF,.,.,14,TRBV12-3/TRBV12-4,TRBJ1-4
TGTGCCAGCAGCTTAGGACAAGTGAACACTGAAGCTTTCTTT,CASSLGQVNTEAFF,many,.,14,TRBV7-9,TRBJ1-1
TGTGCCAGCAGCGCCCATAGCGGTGGAGGGGCCTACGAGCAGTACTTC,CASSAHSGGGAYEQYF,few,.,16,TRBV9,TRBJ2-7
TGTGCCAGCACCCTGGGACTTGGGACCCAGTACTTC,CASTLGLGTQYF,.,.,12,TRBV12-3/TRBV12-4,TRBJ2-5